This TCR beta chain was documented in a study of blood T cell repertoires in COVID-19. Repertoires were generated with immunoSEQ multiplex PCR, while TCRdb's copy carries only in-frame clones and drops some. The data hold about 45,000 clones, with nearly 85% observed a single time. Trimming removed 2 bases at V and 4 bases at J, with 12 bases between. The CDR3 has 15 residues. The V gene's germline CDR1 is MNHEY and CDR2 SVGEGT. The sequenced sample was peripheral blood. The rearrangement joins TRBV6-2 or TRBV6-3 to TRBJ1-5, with D tentatively TRBD1 (6 bases). The receptor was derived from an elderly man in a cohort sampled during active COVID-19. The CDR3 spells CASSYTLQGNQPQHF. In DNA form, the CDR3 reads TGTGCCAGCAGTTACACACTACAGGGTAATCAGCCCCAGCATTTT.